This T cell receptor beta chain appears in the sequencing data of a study of a mutant IDH1 vaccine in newly diagnosed glioma. On the study more broadly: Vaccinations were initiated 4-6 weeks following radiotherapy alone, or were given together with temozolomide cycles. Patients arrived already treated with radiotherapy, temozolomide, or both, most having had both. Broader study findings: Pseudoprogression looked unconnected to shifts in top peripheral T cell clonotypes.

About this clone itself: Antigen: not known.

The sample's time point: week 23, last vaccination. The content of each vaccine dose was 300 ug of mutant IDH1 20-mer peptide, and topical imiquimod accompanied it. New WHO grade 3 or 4 astrocytomas that were IDH1-mutant and ATRX-lost had been found in donors. The CDR3 sequence is 15 residues long. Trimming shortened V by 0 bases and J by 6 bases, and 12 bases separated the two germline ends. The germline V gene has CDR1 SGHRS and CDR2 YFSETQ. Some clones are missing from TCRdb's copy, which holds only in-frame ones; the method was immunoSEQ multiplex PCR. The sample records about 20,000 clones, 82% being singletons.

The gene calls are TRBV5-1 and TRBJ2-2; either TRBD1 or TRBD2 may fit D (5 bases each). The clonotype was recovered from a man aged 30-40 years with glioma. The sample consisted of PBMCs, taken from a glioma patient whose treatment included an IDH1 peptide vaccine. The CDR3 protein is CASSLAWGPAGELFF. The CDR3 nucleotides are TGCGCCAGCAGCTTGGCCTGGGGACCTGCCGGGGAGCTGTTTTTT.